This passage covers 32 T cell receptor beta chains from one sample sequenced in a study of blood T cells in healthy people across ages. A second about 6 to 11 cycle PCR used barcoded and J-beta primers. Each CDR3 protein is one row after TCRdb ran MiXCR on the 5' RACE reads. In the table there are about 1.5 million distinct CDR3 sequences, 35% to 45% of which are singletons. The sequencing input was blood. Every receptor here comes from a woman aged 18-29 years in good health.

This rearrangement joins TRBV7-2 to TRBJ2-1, with 8 bases identical to TRBD2. This CDR3 has 14 amino acids. Germline loops: CDR1 SGHTA, CDR2 FQGNSA. Trimming took 8 bases from V and 5 from J; bases not matched to a gene: 8. In DNA, the CDR3 is TGTGCCAGCCTAGCCCTAGCGGGCCACAATGAGCAGTTCTTC. Translated: CASLALAGHNEQFF.

This clonotype has more than one count but fewer than ten. The chain carries TRBV6-2 or TRBV6-3 and TRBJ2-7; D is perhaps TRBD2 (5 bases). The germline CDR1 and CDR2 sequences are MNHEY and SVGEGT. The CDR3 covers 15 residues. The V and J ends lost 8 bases and 0 bases respectively, with 17 bases between them. CDR3 amino acids: CASAPREGSSYEQYF. The CDR3 nucleotides read TGTGCCAGCGCCCCCAGAGAAGGGAGCTCCTACGAGCAGTACTTC.

The chain joins TRBV6-1 to TRBJ1-1; TRBD1 might be the D (6 bases). The CDR3 extends over 13 amino acids. The germline V gene encodes CDR1 MNHNS and CDR2 SASEGT. The V end lost 4 bases, the J end lost 4 bases, and 10 bases lay between the germline ends. CDR3 sequence: CASSAEGGTEAFF. As DNA, the CDR3 is TGTGCCAGCAGTGCGGAAGGGGGCACTGAAGCTTTCTTT.

The chain employs TRBV7-2 and TRBJ2-7, with D uncertain. Germline-derived CDR1 and CDR2 are SGHTA and FQGNSA. The CDR3 covers 13 residues. The V end lost 4 bases, the J end lost 2 bases, and 9 bases lay between the germline ends. CDR3 loop: CASSCERTYEQYF. The CDR3 bases are TGTGCCAGCAGCTGCGAACGGACCTACGAGCAGTACTTC.

The chain carries TRBV6-5 and TRBJ2-1, with D tentatively TRBD2 (5 bases). Trimming removed 2 bases at V and 0 bases at J, with 11 bases between. Germline CDR1 reads MNHEY; CDR2 reads SVGAGI. The CDR3 spans 16 residues. CDR3 DNA sequence: TGTGCCAGCAGTTACCGACGGAGGAGCTCCTACAATGAGCAGTTCTTC. Translating it yields CASSYRRRSSYNEQFF.

The V call is TRBV19, the J call TRBJ1-2; a weak D match, TRBD1 (6 bases). Germline V CDR1 and CDR2: LNHDA, SQIVND (reference sequence). The ends were cut back, 3 bases at V and 3 bases at J, with 11 bases in the middle. CDR3 size: 14 residues. The CDR3: CASSMDSYYYGYTF. CDR3 in DNA: TGTGCCAGTAGTATGGACAGCTATTACTATGGCTACACCTTC.

J is TRBJ1-2 and V is TRBV10-3, with 10 bases identical to TRBD1. CDR3 length: 16 residues. V was pared by 11 bases and J by 1 base, with 13 bases of the junction left unmatched. Germline V CDR1 and CDR2: ENHRY, SYGVKD. CDR3 sequence reads: CAAQDSGQGINYGYTF. Here the CDR3 DNA reads TGTGCCGCCCAGGACTCGGGACAGGGGATTAACTATGGCTACACCTTC.

This sequence joins TRBV20-1 and TRBJ1-1, with D unresolved. The CDR3 runs to 13 residues. V was shortened by 7 bases and J by 0 bases, with 12 bases between the two germline ends. Germline values: CDR1 DFQATT, CDR2 SNEGSKA (reference sequence). The chain's CDR3 is CSGQADMNTEAFF. The CDR3 bases are TGCAGTGGTCAAGCGGATATGAACACTGAAGCTTTCTTT.

There are a few counts of this clonotype. The V gene is TRBV11-2, the J gene TRBJ2-1, with 7 nucleotides matching TRBD2. V lost 1 base to trimming and J lost 5 bases; unmatched junction nucleotides: 11. The CDR3 consists of 17 residues. Germline assignment: CDR1 SGHAT and CDR2 FQNNGV. The CDR3 coding sequence is TGTGCCAGCAGCTTAGTCCCTCTAGGCGGGAGAGACAATGAGCAGTTCTTC. Protein sequence: CASSLVPLGGRDNEQFF.

This chain joins TRBV29-1 and TRBJ1-3, with D perhaps matching TRBD1 (5 bases). This CDR3 region has 14 residues. V was trimmed by 7 bases and J by 1 base, leaving 14 bases between them. CDR1 and CDR2 from the germline V gene are SQVTM and ANQGSEA. The DNA of the CDR3 is TGCAGCGCTTGCCGGGACCTGTCTGGAAACACCATATATTTT. Amino acids: CSACRDLSGNTIYF.

The chain employs TRBV12-3 or TRBV12-4 and TRBJ2-7; D might be TRBD1 (5 bases). V was clipped by 7 bases and J by 6 bases, with 19 bases between them. The CDR3 extends over 14 amino acids. As DNA, the CDR3 is TGTGCCAGCAAATCCTTTGCAGGGTCGGGCGAGCAGTACTTC. Protein: CASKSFAGSGEQYF.

The chain has TRBV20-1 and TRBJ2-1, with 7 bases identical to TRBD2. Trimming took 0 bases from V and 1 from J; bases not matched to a gene: 6. Germline V gives CDR1 DFQATT, CDR2 SNEGSKA (reference sequence). CDR3 length equals 16 residues. CDR3 coding DNA: TGCAGTGCTAGAGATCTGAAGCGGGGATCCTACAATGAGCAGTTCTTC. Its translation: CSARDLKRGSYNEQFF.

The chain combines TRBV28 with TRBJ2-4; no clear D gene. The assigned J gene may be wrong: the sequence end matches TRBJ2-5 better. The CDR3 consists of 14 residues. Germline V gene lookup returns CDR1 MDHEN and CDR2 SYDVKM. The CDR3 DNA is TGTGCCAGCAGTTTACGGCGGCTTAGGGAGACCCAGTACTTC. It specifies CASSLRRLRETQYF.

The J gene is TRBJ1-6, the V gene TRBV20-1, with a weak D call TRBD1 (5 bases). This CDR3 has 12 residues. Per germline, CDR1 DFQATT and CDR2 SNEGSKA (reference sequence). Trimming pared 8 bases from V and 8 bases from J, leaving 13 bases between. CDR3 DNA sequence: TGCAGTACGGGACGAGGAGATTCACCCCTCCACTTT. Protein sequence: CSTGRGDSPLHF.

This clonotype was observed a few times. The chain combines TRBV27 with TRBJ2-5; D possibly corresponds to TRBD2 (5 bases). This CDR3 is 16 amino acids long. V lost 5 bases and J 2 bases, leaving 18 bases between the germline ends. Per the germline V gene, CDR1 is MNHEY and CDR2 is SMNVEV (reference sequence). The CDR3 region is CASSPVEAVTQETQYF. As DNA, the CDR3 is TGTGCCAGCAGTCCAGTGGAAGCGGTTACGCAAGAGACCCAGTACTTC.

The table lists this clonotype with a few counts. The chain carries TRBV3-1 and TRBJ1-4, with TRBD1 as a possible D gene (5 bases). Germline assignment: CDR1 LGHDT and CDR2 YNNKEL (reference sequence). The V gene lost 3 bases and the J gene lost 0 bases, with 8 bases spanning the gap. This CDR3 has 15 amino acids. The CDR3 here is CASSHRGATNEKLFF. The CDR3 region has the DNA TGTGCCAGCAGCCACCGGGGCGCAACTAATGAAAAACTGTTTTTT.

This clonotype was found once. The chain recombines TRBV3-1 with TRBJ2-1, with D tentatively TRBD2 (6 bases). The germline CDR1 and CDR2 sequences are LGHDT and YNNKEL (reference sequence). V was clipped by 0 bases and J by 2 bases, with 14 bases between them. This CDR3 has 17 amino acids. DNA of the CDR3: TGTGCCAGCAGCCAAGATCGGGGCGGGAAGACCTACAATGAGCAGTTCTTC. Translating it yields CASSQDRGGKTYNEQFF.

This clonotype appeared a few times. The chain carries TRBV25-1 and TRBJ2-1, with 8 bases fitting TRBD2. The V gene end was trimmed by 2 bases and the J gene end by 9 bases; junction bases not matched to a gene: 12. This CDR3 has 16 residues. Per the germline V gene, CDR1 is MGHDK and CDR2 is SYGVNS. CDR3 sequence (DNA): TGTGCCAGCAGTGAAGCAGCGGGAGTCCCCTTGGGTGAGCAGTTCTTC. Translating it yields CASSEAAGVPLGEQFF. Full variable domain (rest looked up from reference TRBV25-1 and TRBJ2-1): EADIYQTPRYLVIGTGKKITLECSQTMGHDKMYWYQQDPGMELHLIHYSYGVNSTEKGDLSSESTVSRIRTEHFPLTLESARPSHTSQYLCASSEAAGVPLGEQFFGPGTRLTVL.

V is TRBV20-1 and J is TRBJ2-1; 10 bases fit TRBD2. V shed 1 base and J 8 bases; nucleotides not matched to a gene: 11. CDR1 is DFQATT, CDR2 SNEGSKA, per germline (reference sequence). CDR3 size: 16 residues. The CDR3 DNA is TGCAGTGCTAGAGGGACTAGCGGACCACAAAGGGATGAGCAGTTCTTC. Encoded protein: CSARGTSGPQRDEQFF.

V usage is TRBV7-9 and J usage is TRBJ2-3, with 12 nucleotides matching TRBD2. Germline-derived CDR1 and CDR2 are SEHNR and FQNEAQ (reference sequence). The CDR3 has 17 amino acids. V lost 5 bases and J lost 1; bases outside the gene matches: 7. CDR3 DNA: TGTGCCAGCAGCAACGGACTAGCGGGGATGGGCACAGATACGCAGTATTTT. Its translation: CASSNGLAGMGTDTQYF.

The gene calls are TRBV2 and TRBJ2-3, with D perhaps matching TRBD2 (7 bases). The CDR3 totals 18 residues. V dropped 2 bases and J dropped 0 bases, with 18 bases sitting between them. CDR1 SNHLY and CDR2 FYNNEI come from the germline V gene. CDR3 region: CASSERRGPALSTDTQYF. DNA of the CDR3: TGTGCCAGCAGTGAAAGGCGGGGGCCTGCCCTTAGCACAGATACGCAGTATTTT.

This clonotype was seen only a few times. The genes are TRBV20-1 and TRBJ2-2; D is undetermined. CDR1 and CDR2 from the germline V gene are DFQATT and SNEGSKA (reference sequence). The CDR3 extends over 13 amino acids. The V end lost 5 bases, the J end lost 6 bases, and 13 bases lay between the germline ends. The CDR3 sequence: CSALTEKAGELFF. DNA for the CDR3: TGCAGTGCTTTAACCGAGAAGGCCGGGGAGCTGTTTTTT.

This clonotype came up once. This chain connects TRBV27 to TRBJ2-3; 9 nucleotides align to TRBD2. Trimming took 3 bases from V and 10 from J; bases not matched to a gene: 17. Germline CDR1 and CDR2: MNHEY and SMNVEV (reference sequence). This CDR3 region has 17 residues. The CDR3 DNA is TGTGCCAGCAGTTTGGTACCAGCTAGCGGGACTGATAGGGCGCAGTATTTT. This sequence encodes CASSLVPASGTDRAQYF.

J is TRBJ2-5 and V is TRBV4-1; D is perhaps TRBD1 (6 bases). There are 14 residues in the CDR3. Germline V CDR1 and CDR2: MGHRA, YSYEKL. Trimming cost V 0 bases and J 5 bases, with 10 bases left between them. CDR3 sequence reads: CASSQDSTGETQYF. The DNA of the CDR3 is TGCGCCAGCAGCCAAGATAGTACAGGGGAGACCCAGTACTTC.

The chain has TRBV7-2 and TRBJ2-7, with a weak D call TRBD1 (7 bases). Trimming stripped 2 bases from V and 6 bases from J, with 11 bases between. CDR1 SGHTA and CDR2 FQGNSA come from the germline V gene. CDR3 size: 13 residues. As DNA, the CDR3 is TGTGCCAGCAGCTTATACAGGGGAGGCGAGCAGTACTTC. Translated: CASSLYRGGEQYF. Filled out from reference TRBV7-2 and TRBJ2-7, the complete variable domain reads GAGVSQSPSNKVTEKGKDVELRCDPISGHTALYWYRQSLGQGLEFLIYFQGNSAPDKSGLPSDRFSAERTGGSVSTLTIQRTQQEDSAVYLCASSLYRGGEQYFGPGTRLTVT.

The CDR3 spells CASSLDSHNEQYF. In DNA form, the CDR3 reads TGCGCCAGCAGCTTGGACTCTCACAATGAGCAGTACTTC. The chain has TRBV5-1 and TRBJ2-5, with D unclear. The CDR3 is made up of 13 amino acids. Germline V gene lookup returns CDR1 SGHRS and CDR2 YFSETQ. V was cut by 0 bases and J by 11 bases, with 14 bases left in between.

The chain employs TRBV5-1 and TRBJ2-3; weak D call: TRBD1 (5 bases). This CDR3 comprises 16 residues. V shed 0 bases and J shed 0 bases, with 11 bases lying between them. Germline loops: CDR1 SGHRS, CDR2 YFSETQ. The CDR3 region is CASSLEDRQSTDTQYF. The CDR3 DNA reads as TGCGCCAGCAGCTTGGAGGACCGACAGAGCACAGATACGCAGTATTTT. Full variable domain (missing parts from reference TRBV5-1 and TRBJ2-3): KAGVTQTPRYLIKTRGQQVTLSCSPISGHRSVSWYQQTPGQGLQFLFEYFSETQRNKGNFPGRFSGRQFSNSRSEMNVSTLELGDSALYLCASSLEDRQSTDTQYFGPGTRLTVL.

The rearrangement joins TRBV25-1 to TRBJ2-7; D unresolved. With 1 base removed from V and 1 base from J, the gap between germline ends came to 14 bases. CDR1 and CDR2 (germline): MGHDK, SYGVNS. This CDR3 comprises 16 residues. The CDR3 loop is CASSEFELSGSYEQYF. In DNA form, the CDR3 reads TGTGCCAGCAGTGAATTCGAGCTCTCCGGGTCCTACGAGCAGTACTTC.

This clonotype was counted only a few times. The rearrangement links TRBV7-9 to TRBJ2-7; 8 nucleotides match TRBD1. The CDR3 consists of 16 residues. In germline, CDR1 is SEHNR, CDR2 FQNEAQ (reference sequence). With 1 base clipped from V and 3 bases from J, the junction kept 8 bases outside the gene matches. CDR3 loop: CASSLEPGQGGYEQYF. CDR3 nucleotide sequence: TGTGCCAGCAGCTTAGAACCCGGACAGGGAGGCTACGAGCAGTACTTC.

A note on this clonotype: One end of the junction varies from germline; a read error may be responsible. CDR3 region: CASSQEVRGGTDMQYF. The DNA of the CDR3 is TGCGCCAGCAGCCAAGAAGTGCGGGGCGGCACAGATATGCAGTATTTT. The chain recombines TRBV4-1 with TRBJ2-3; D is possibly TRBD2 (6 bases). CDR1 is MGHRA, CDR2 YSYEKL, per germline. CDR3 size: 16 residues.

This clonotype was found a few times. With a much larger clone just one base away, this may be a read error. The V call is TRBV6-1, the J call TRBJ2-3; D may be TRBD1 (6 bases). This CDR3 comprises 14 residues. Germline-derived CDR1 and CDR2 are MNHNS and SASEGT. Between the trimmed V and J ends, which lost 7 bases and 1 base, there was a span of 12 bases. The CDR3 nucleotides read TGTGCCAGCATCTTACAGGGCCGCACAGATACGCAGTATTTT. Its translation: CASILQGRTDTQYF.

The chain uses TRBV9 and TRBJ1-3, with a tentative D call TRBD1 (5 bases). There are 15 residues in the CDR3. The V end was cut by 3 bases, the J end by 0 bases, with 10 bases between. The germline gives CDR1 SGDLS, CDR2 YYNGEE. Here the CDR3 reads CASSDGTVSGNTIYF. The DNA of the CDR3 is TGTGCCAGCAGCGATGGGACGGTCTCTGGAAACACCATATATTTT.